Listed below are T cell receptor beta chains from one sample, sequenced in a study of human CD8 memory T cell subsets. For each CDR3 protein, TCRdb gives one entry from its re-call of the 5' RACE reads, without DNA. Across more than 6,500 distinct CDR3 sequences, the top ten clones capture about 18% of the sample. The sample was CD8+ T cells from PBMCs. These receptors were obtained from a human donor in good health. CDR3s include the opening cysteine and the closing phenylalanine or tryptophan. Each record gives: V gene, clone size, J gene, CDR3 protein. A row's size may be missing; if present it is once, few, many or a size class.

v_gene: TRBV6-2/TRBV6-3; abundance: -; j_gene: TRBJ2-4; CDR3aa: CASSPDETGAKNIQYF
v_gene: TRBV7-8; abundance: -; j_gene: TRBJ2-1; CDR3aa: CASRGTSGPSYNEQFF
v_gene: TRBV28; abundance: medium-sized; j_gene: TRBJ1-2; CDR3aa: CASTWGSYGYTF
v_gene: TRBV5-1; abundance: -; j_gene: TRBJ2-3; CDR3aa: CASSLGNYAAISTDTQYF
v_gene: TRBV27; abundance: -; j_gene: TRBJ2-2; CDR3aa: CASSSLFGDLTTGELFF
v_gene: TRBV28; abundance: -; j_gene: TRBJ2-1; CDR3aa: CASSLGTQAGYNEQFF
v_gene: TRBV29-1; abundance: -; j_gene: TRBJ2-3; CDR3aa: CTVLRSLTDTQYF
v_gene: TRBV6-4; abundance: -; j_gene: TRBJ2-5; CDR3aa: CASSDRQRETQYF
v_gene: TRBV24-1; abundance: -; j_gene: TRBJ2-1; CDR3aa: CATSDSTSGMNEQFF
v_gene: TRBV24-1; abundance: -; j_gene: TRBJ2-1; CDR3aa: CATSDTGTGIYNEQFF
v_gene: TRBV29-1; abundance: -; j_gene: TRBJ2-7; CDR3aa: CSARQGIYEQYF
v_gene: TRBV20-1; abundance: -; j_gene: TRBJ2-7; CDR3aa: CSGREEGSYEQYF
v_gene: TRBV11-2; abundance: medium-sized; j_gene: TRBJ1-1; CDR3aa: CASSRTGVGTEAFF
v_gene: TRBV6-1; abundance: -; j_gene: TRBJ2-1; CDR3aa: CASSEDSWNEQFF
v_gene: TRBV7-2; abundance: -; j_gene: TRBJ1-5; CDR3aa: CASSFYSNQPQHF
v_gene: TRBV2; abundance: -; j_gene: TRBJ2-2; CDR3aa: CASSEGSVSPGELFF
v_gene: TRBV27; abundance: -; j_gene: TRBJ2-5; CDR3aa: CASSMVFQETQYF
v_gene: TRBV19; abundance: -; j_gene: TRBJ1-1; CDR3aa: CASIIQGAGNTEAFF
v_gene: TRBV14; abundance: -; j_gene: TRBJ1-2; CDR3aa: CASSRGFGGYTF
v_gene: TRBV5-1; abundance: -; j_gene: TRBJ2-1; CDR3aa: CASSPANEQFF
v_gene: TRBV7-6; abundance: -; j_gene: TRBJ2-7; CDR3aa: CASSFASGGAYEQYF
v_gene: TRBV4-1; abundance: -; j_gene: TRBJ1-1; CDR3aa: CASSQEVNTEAFF
v_gene: TRBV10-2; abundance: large; j_gene: TRBJ2-2; CDR3aa: CASNSGTGELFF
v_gene: TRBV4-1; abundance: -; j_gene: TRBJ2-4; CDR3aa: CASSQDEVAKNIQYF
v_gene: TRBV7-8; abundance: -; j_gene: TRBJ2-3; CDR3aa: CASSPRLAGGASDTQYF
v_gene: TRBV7-9; abundance: medium-sized; j_gene: TRBJ2-1; CDR3aa: CASSRRTGGPSPGYNEQFF
v_gene: TRBV10-3; abundance: -; j_gene: TRBJ1-5; CDR3aa: CAIRETGGNQPQHF
v_gene: TRBV7-8; abundance: medium-sized; j_gene: TRBJ1-5; CDR3aa: CASSSLGVVQPQHF
v_gene: TRBV11-3; abundance: medium-sized; j_gene: TRBJ1-2; CDR3aa: CASSLAITYGYTF
v_gene: TRBV5-4; abundance: -; j_gene: TRBJ2-4; CDR3aa: CASSSQGWEKDIQYF
v_gene: TRBV29-1; abundance: medium-sized; j_gene: TRBJ2-3; CDR3aa: CSVVRVGTDTQYF
v_gene: TRBV14; abundance: -; j_gene: TRBJ2-7; CDR3aa: CASSQASGSYEQYF
v_gene: TRBV20-1; abundance: -; j_gene: TRBJ2-1; CDR3aa: CSATSETYNEQFF
v_gene: TRBV14; abundance: medium-sized; j_gene: TRBJ1-2; CDR3aa: CASSQPGQGNGYTF
v_gene: TRBV6-6; abundance: -; j_gene: TRBJ2-1; CDR3aa: CASSYSRAGHYNEQFF
v_gene: TRBV28; abundance: medium-sized; j_gene: TRBJ1-1; CDR3aa: CASSDRVSEAFF
v_gene: TRBV5-8; abundance: -; j_gene: TRBJ1-1; CDR3aa: CASSLTAGWTEAFF
v_gene: TRBV11-2; abundance: medium-sized; j_gene: TRBJ2-3; CDR3aa: CASSFGSGTDTQYF
v_gene: TRBV19; abundance: -; j_gene: TRBJ2-7; CDR3aa: CASSFAVMRDEQYF
v_gene: TRBV13; abundance: -; j_gene: TRBJ2-2; CDR3aa: CASSPRDASTGELFF
v_gene: TRBV28; abundance: large; j_gene: TRBJ1-6; CDR3aa: CASSLVSASYNSPLHF
v_gene: TRBV11-2; abundance: medium-sized; j_gene: TRBJ1-4; CDR3aa: CASSLTGGDEKLFF
v_gene: TRBV27; abundance: -; j_gene: TRBJ2-1; CDR3aa: CASRIAGGPYNEQFF
v_gene: TRBV12-3/TRBV12-4; abundance: medium-sized; j_gene: TRBJ1-5; CDR3aa: CASSPGTGPNQPQHF
v_gene: TRBV28; abundance: -; j_gene: TRBJ2-4; CDR3aa: CASSPSGQGKNIQYF
v_gene: TRBV30; abundance: -; j_gene: TRBJ2-1; CDR3aa: CAWSVAANEQFF
v_gene: TRBV10-3; abundance: -; j_gene: TRBJ2-3; CDR3aa: CAISESIRDNTNSYTDTQYF
v_gene: TRBV7-9; abundance: -; j_gene: TRBJ2-1; CDR3aa: CASSQLAVAYNEQFF
v_gene: TRBV6-1; abundance: -; j_gene: TRBJ1-1; CDR3aa: CASSDLGPLMNTEAFF
v_gene: TRBV7-9; abundance: -; j_gene: TRBJ2-7; CDR3aa: CASSLERYEQYF
v_gene: TRBV4-3; abundance: -; j_gene: TRBJ1-4; CDR3aa: CASSQGPRQGGFTSGKLFF
v_gene: TRBV10-2; abundance: -; j_gene: TRBJ2-1; CDR3aa: CASSGPSSYNEQFF
v_gene: TRBV7-9; abundance: -; j_gene: TRBJ2-7; CDR3aa: CASSLGDSAYEQYF
v_gene: TRBV15; abundance: -; j_gene: TRBJ1-5; CDR3aa: CATSRVRGWDQPQHF